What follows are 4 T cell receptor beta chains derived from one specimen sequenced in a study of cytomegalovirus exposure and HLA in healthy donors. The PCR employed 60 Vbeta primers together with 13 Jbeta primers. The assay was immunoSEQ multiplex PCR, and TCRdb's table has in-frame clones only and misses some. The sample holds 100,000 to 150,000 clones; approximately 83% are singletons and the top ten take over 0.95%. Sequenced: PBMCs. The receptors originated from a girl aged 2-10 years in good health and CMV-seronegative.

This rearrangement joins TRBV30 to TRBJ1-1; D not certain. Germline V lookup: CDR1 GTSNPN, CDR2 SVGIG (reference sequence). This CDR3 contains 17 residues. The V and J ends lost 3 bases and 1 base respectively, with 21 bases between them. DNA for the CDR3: TGTGCCTGGAGCGTTCGTAACTATGGGAGGAGGAACACTGAAGCTTTCTTT. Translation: CAWSVRNYGRRNTEAFF.

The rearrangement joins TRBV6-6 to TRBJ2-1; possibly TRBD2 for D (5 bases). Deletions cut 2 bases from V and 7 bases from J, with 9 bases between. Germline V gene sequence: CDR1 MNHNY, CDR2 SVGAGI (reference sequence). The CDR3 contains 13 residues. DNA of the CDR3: TGTGCCAGCAGTTACCCCGGGGAAAATGAGCAGTTCTTC. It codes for CASSYPGENEQFF.

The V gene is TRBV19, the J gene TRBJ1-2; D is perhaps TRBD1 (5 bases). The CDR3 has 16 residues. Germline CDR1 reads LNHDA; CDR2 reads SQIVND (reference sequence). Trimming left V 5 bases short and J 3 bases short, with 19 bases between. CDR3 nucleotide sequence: TGTGCCAGTAGTCCCCAGGCGGGACGAATGGACTATGGCTACACCTTC. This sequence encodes CASSPQAGRMDYGYTF.

Here the CDR3 reads CAWRARGTGANVLTF. CDR3 nucleotides: TGTGCCTGGAGGGCCAGGGGGACTGGGGCCAACGTCCTGACTTTC. This chain joins TRBV30 and TRBJ2-6; 7 nucleotides line up with TRBD1. Looked up from germline, CDR1 is GTSNPN and CDR2 is SVGIG (reference sequence). This CDR3 spans 15 amino acids. V shed 3 bases and J 2 bases; nucleotides not matched to a gene: 4.